This T cell receptor (beta chain) originates from a study of shared clonotypes between healthy human individuals (dated by TCRdb to 2020 to 2021). Notes on the research overall: A couple of women and a few men aged 18 to 49 years were included in the cohort. Libraries were prepared and TCR repertoires were sequenced by different laboratories using diverse techniques, in order to increase sequencing depth and limit assay-specific biases. Each donor's leukapheresis produced roughly between roughly 0.85 and 9.5 billion PBMCs. For each donor, three plates each were used for CD4 naive and CD4 memory, two plates were used for CD8 naive, and one plate was used for CD8 memory. The study deeply sequenced blood TCR repertoires of five healthy adults to estimate repertoire size and the extent of clonotype sharing between individuals.

Sequences SGHTA (CDR1) and FQGNSA (CDR2) are obtained from the germline V gene. Inclusive of the bounding cysteine and phenylalanine, the CDR3 is 15 residues long. Solely the CDR3 DNA is kept, with 45 bases framed from the first base. Trimming removed 2 bases from V and 5 bases from J; the gene matches leave 3 bases unexplained. In regard to this clone: Its antigen has not been determined. Nothing much larger sits one base from this clone, and base qualities are not available.

The donors were healthy, HIV-negative adults who had no recently reported acute infections or vaccinations. Every donor was a Caucasian adult living in Nashville, Tennessee, USA. CD4+ T cells were enriched by magnetic negative selection; naive cells were then positively selected on CD45RA, and the negative fraction formed the memory subset. Blood was collected by leukapheresis, and PBMCs were isolated by Ficoll-Histopaque density gradient centrifugation and then cryopreserved in liquid nitrogen vapor phase. Purity and quantity of every magnetically sorted T cell population were checked by analytical flow cytometry. From each sorted fraction, genomic DNA was isolated and quantified by UV absorbance on a Nanodrop 2000c. Using the deep immunoSEQ assay, multiplex PCR amplified TCR CDR3 regions from genomic DNA. For each cell subset, the extracted genomic DNA was distributed evenly across all wells of several immunoSEQ 96-well plates, and each plate served as one replicate. Each replicate PCR for sorted subsets received roughly 200 ng genomic DNA, equal to roughly 30,000 T cell genomes. The purified libraries were quantified using a Qubit 3.0 fluorometer, sized with a Bioanalyzer 2100, and then quantified again using the KAPA Library Quantification kit. Every immunoSEQ 96-well plate was sequenced on a separate single-read 150-cycle Illumina NextSeq 550 flow cell. In the source study's methods: Because only junctional sequences without quality scores were contained in the immunoSEQ output, filtering matching that applied to full-length reads could not be performed. To assign V/J genes and CDR3, sequences were annotated using PyIR, a Python wrapper for IgBLAST v1.9, with IMGT germline references. Reads were filtered out if the reads had weak V/J assignments (E-value above 1e-6), no CDR3, stop codons, out-of-frame junctions, or ambiguous translated residues. V3J clonotypes were defined as sequences sharing the same inferred V gene, J gene, and CDR3 amino acid sequence. To compute the percentage overlap between repertoires, the number of shared unique clonotypes was divided by the size of the smaller repertoire. Three approaches were used to assess repertoire richness: RTK rarefaction, the Chao1 estimator, and Recon v2.1 estimates of unobserved clonotypes. Generation probabilities for all TCRbeta clonotypes obtained by the gDNA method from a handful of donors were computed using OLGA. TCRdb carries this immuneACCESS record with in-frame sequences only. Its versions omit some clonotypes, under half of them owing to an unresolved V gene in the studies checked, with the rest unexplained. That table furnishes V, J and clone size, whereas the DNA furnished D and trimming. For this sample there are more than 2,000,000 clones; more than 85% appear just once. The ten largest clonotypes hold 0.35% to 0.45% of the sample.

What the work shows at the level of the full study, not this receptor alone: Sharing across a few donors was observed for about 5% of naive CD4, about 4% of naive CD8, 2.3% of memory CD4, and around 0.4% of memory CD8 clonotypes. Pairwise subsampling indicated that sequencing depth was expected to affect the degree of clonotype sharing among donors. Compared with non-shared clonotypes, the clonotypes found in all four sorted-subset donors had higher generation probabilities. Estimated clonotype richness was generally larger for naive than for memory subsets. Sampling was restricted to blood, and TCR repertoires in tissue are likely to differ from TCR repertoires in blood. Because the study included a small number of donors, the genetic and exposure-history diversity represented was limited. Incomplete sequencing was indicated by rarefaction of sorted-subset datasets, despite the large sequencing depth.

The sequenced material came from naive CD4+ T cells from PBMCs. The label giving this sample's cell subset or site can be read as: CD45RA+ positively selected. The origin of this receptor is a young man in good health. Some clones in this sample may be carry-over from other donors' samples. Recombination linked TRBV7-2 to TRBJ2-2; 9 central nucleotides agree with TRBD1. The CDR3 protein sequence reads: CASSLLTGGTGELFF. The sequenced DNA is TGTGCCAGCAGCTTACTGACAGGGGGGACCGGGGAGCTGTTTTTT. With the portions outside the CDR3 filled from the reference TRBV7-2 and TRBJ2-2 genes, the complete variable region becomes GAGVSQSPSNKVTEKGKDVELRCDPISGHTALYWYRQSLGQGLEFLIYFQGNSAPDKSGLPSDRFSAERTGGSVSTLTIQRTQQEDSAVYLCASSLLTGGTGELFFGEGSRLTVL.